This record looks at one TCR beta chain sequence and its context. As yet, its antigen is unknown. V shed 1 base, J shed 5 bases, and the junction held 6 bases outside the gene matches. This CDR3 region has 16 residues. Germline V gene sequence: CDR1 SGHAT, CDR2 FQDESV (reference sequence). The sample belongs to a study of T-cell reconstitution after alpha-beta-depleted transplantation in children. Study-wide results and caveats: One year after transplant, T-cell counts and diversity came mostly from newly produced T cells. Surviving recipient T cells and thymic progenitors accounted for the high day-60 TCRbeta diversity observed in some patients. It was reported that alpha-beta T cells came from several hundred expanded graft clones (about two months after transplant).

Library preparation (for TCRbeta) was performed with unique molecular identifiers. TCRdb re-called the PCR reads with MiXCR, one entry per CDR3 protein. Of 45,000 to 50,000 distinct CDR3 sequences in the sample, 40% to 65% are singletons; the top ten hold around two fifths. The genes are TRBV11-1 and TRBJ2-1; 9 bases match TRBD1. This material consisted of peripheral blood, taken before TCRalphabeta/CD19-depleted stem cell transplant. The origin of this receptor is a boy in the first two years of life with SCID, due to receive a stem cell transplant. The CDR3 DNA sequence: TGTGCCAGCAGCTTAGTCGGACAGGGGCACGACAATGAGCAGTTCTTC. It codes for CASSLVGQGHDNEQFF.